This T cell receptor beta chain was sequenced for a study of OX40 agonist ivuxolimab in advanced cancers. As for the study more broadly: Ivuxolimab was a fully human IgG2 agonistic monoclonal antibody targeting the costimulatory receptor OX40 (CD134). The monotherapy dose-escalation portion (N ≈ 55 patients) of the phase I ivuxolimab trial is reported in the paper. Patients were allowed to have had prior anti-PD-1, anti-PD-L1 or anti-CTLA-4 therapy, and 40% of the dose-escalation patients had been treated with checkpoint inhibitors. Three dose-escalation patients achieved partial responses, one with hepatocellular carcinoma and two with cutaneous melanoma. Among the 50 to 55 dose-escalation patients, around 19 had hepatocellular carcinoma, around 15 melanoma, 9 renal cell carcinoma and 9 head and neck cancer. Peripheral TCRbeta sequencing aimed to test whether ivuxolimab altered TCR sequence diversity and caused clonal T-cell expansion. Intravenous ivuxolimab was administered to patients every 2 weeks at six dose levels: 0.01, 0.1, 0.3, 1.5, 3 and 10 mg/kg. In the dose-escalation cohort, more than 80% of patients were male, and the mean age was approximately 60 years with a range of roughly 23 to 79. Overall results and qualifications from the work: Low levels of normalized T-cell clonal expansion were also seen in some patients who did not respond. Antigen specificity was not determined for the clonally expanded peripheral T cells. Clonal expansion of both CD4+ and CD8+ blood T cells was observed from baseline to week 6 at doses 0.1 to 3.0 mg/kg. In the 0.1-3.0 mg/kg groups, partial responders were among the patients with the lowest normalized peripheral clonal expansion, particularly in CD8+ T cells. After ivuxolimab, CD8+ T cells had more expanded clones than CD4+ T cells on average.

V was cut back by 3 bases and J by 7 bases, leaving a gap of 19 bases between them. From its cysteine to its phenylalanine, the CDR3 spans 15 amino acids. Only the CDR3 DNA is retained, 45 bases long and in frame from the first base. Reading the germline V gene gives CDR1 SGHVS and CDR2 FNYEAQ. The trial excluded patients who had a history of autoimmune disease or were on systemic immunosuppression. In every dose cohort, peripheral blood was drawn for TCR sequencing at baseline, cycle 4 day 1, and cycle 7 day 1. Samples were obtained from an open-label, multicenter, first-in-human phase I dose-escalation trial of ivuxolimab. Adults with locally advanced or metastatic head and neck squamous cell, hepatocellular, melanoma or renal cell carcinoma were enrolled in the trial. Before TCR sequencing, CD4+ and CD8+ T cells were separately sorted from peripheral blood. Genomic DNA was isolated from the sorted cells so that the TCRbeta CDR3 region could be sequenced. The immunoSEQ Assay was used for sequencing of TCRbeta CDR3 regions. TCRdb obtained this table from immuneACCESS and retained in-frame rearrangements with V and J assigned. These tables miss some clones; where compared with another copy, unresolved V genes account for less than half of the shortfall, and the remainder is unexplained. For this sample there are some 86,000 clones; 91% appear just once. Roughly 8.9% of the sample belongs to the ten largest clones.

This clone was recorded once. Its antigen is unknown. Within one base of it there is no much larger clone, and no base qualities were kept. The receptor was derived from an adult with an advanced solid tumor such as melanoma, head and neck, liver or kidney cancer. The chain uses TRBV7-6 and TRBJ2-7; D gene: possibly TRBD1, on 7 matching bases. The specimen was CD4+ or CD8+ T cells sorted from blood, collected in a trial of the OX40 agonist ivuxolimab. The CDR3 loop reads CASSLGGEGAGEQYF. In nucleotides, the sequence is TGTGCCAGCAGCTTGGGCGGCGAGGGGGCGGGAGAGCAGTACTTC.